Each of the 32 T cell receptor beta chains below was sequenced from the same sample in a study of blood T cell repertoires in COVID-19. Repertoires were generated with immunoSEQ multiplex PCR, while TCRdb's copy carries only in-frame clones and drops some. The sample shows around 150,000 clones, 65% to 85% of them seen only once. Sequencing used peripheral blood. The receptors were gathered from a man in his thirties or forties with COVID-19, enrolled during active disease.

This chain uses TRBV24-1 with TRBJ2-1; 9 bases map to TRBD1. V was clipped by 2 bases and J by 9 bases; unmatched bases: 7. This CDR3 region has 15 residues. The V gene's germline CDR1 is KGHDR and CDR2 SFDVKD. CDR3 bases: TGTGCCACCAGTGATTCCTACAGGGGGCAGGGTGAGCAGTTCTTC. This translates into CATSDSYRGQGEQFF.

This chain uses TRBV10-3 with TRBJ1-2; maybe TRBD1 (5 bases). Trimming took 4 bases from V and 7 from J, leaving 10 bases between them. This CDR3 has 12 residues. The germline V gene has CDR1 ENHRY and CDR2 SYGVKD. CDR3: CAISAGEGGYTF. DNA of the CDR3: TGTGCCATCAGTGCGGGGGAGGGTGGCTACACCTTC.

The rearrangement joins TRBV11-2 to TRBJ2-3, with D unclear. V was pared by 5 bases and J by 3 bases, with 3 bases between. Germline V gives CDR1 SGHAT, CDR2 FQNNGV. The CDR3 is 11 amino acids. CDR3 residues: CASSLTDTQYF. CDR3 nucleotides: TGTGCCAGCAGCCTGACAGATACGCAGTATTTT.

This rearrangement joins TRBV7-6 to TRBJ2-2; 8 nucleotides align to TRBD1. There are 15 residues in the CDR3. Trimming at V came to 5 bases and at J to 4 bases, leaving 6 bases not matched to a gene. From germline, CDR1 is SGHVS and CDR2 FNYEAQ. CDR3 residues: CASSPTGVGTGELFF. Written as DNA, the CDR3 is TGTGCCAGCAGCCCGACAGGGGTGGGCACCGGGGAGCTGTTTTTT.

This chain connects TRBV5-1 to TRBJ1-1; D call uncertain. Trimming pared 4 bases from V and 0 bases from J, leaving 13 bases between. The CDR3 length is 15 residues. Per the germline V gene, CDR1 is SGHRS and CDR2 is YFSETQ. The DNA of the CDR3 is TGCGCCAGCAGCCCAAAAACAGTAATGAACACTGAAGCTTTCTTT. It specifies CASSPKTVMNTEAFF.

The chain employs TRBV28 and TRBJ2-1, with 12 bases fitting TRBD2. CDR3 size: 15 residues. Germline trimming cut 7 bases from V and 6 bases from J; bases unmatched to any gene: 7. CDR1 and CDR2 (germline): MDHEN, SYDVKM. CDR3 DNA sequence: TGTGCCAGCAACCCTAGCGGGAGGGCCTCCAATGAGCAGTTCTTC. It codes for CASNPSGRASNEQFF.

The V call is TRBV13, the J call TRBJ2-5, with 10 bases that match TRBD1. The J segment lost 3 bases and the V segment lost 6 bases, leaving 10 bases of the junction unmatched. Germline-derived CDR1 and CDR2 are PRHDT and FYEKMQ (reference sequence). The length of the CDR3 is 16 residues. The CDR3 DNA sequence: TGTGCCAGCAGAGTGTTCGGACAGGGGGAAAAAGAGACCCAGTACTTC. Residues: CASRVFGQGEKETQYF.

The chain employs TRBV7-9 and TRBJ2-2; 7 bases line up with TRBD1. Germline V gene sequence: CDR1 SEHNR, CDR2 FQNEAQ (reference sequence). V trimming: 3 bases; J trimming: 1 base; junction bases outside the gene matches: 8. There are 17 residues in the CDR3. The CDR3 sequence: CASSLGPDRENTGELFF. The CDR3, as DNA: TGTGCCAGCAGCTTGGGTCCTGACAGGGAGAACACCGGGGAGCTGTTTTTT.

The chain has TRBV3-1 (or the pseudogene TRBV3-2) and TRBJ2-7; possible D gene TRBD2, 5 bases. This CDR3 contains 14 residues. Germline V gene sequence: CDR1 LGHDT, CDR2 YNNKEL (reference sequence). Trimming took off 2 bases at V and 2 bases at J, with 10 bases between the two ends. CDR3 protein: CASSQSSGTYEQYF. For the CDR3, the DNA is TGTGCCAGCAGCCAAAGTTCGGGGACCTACGAGCAGTACTTC.

The chain combines TRBV30 with TRBJ2-7; the match to TRBD1 covers 11 bases. With 5 bases clipped from V and 2 bases from J, the junction kept 11 bases outside the gene matches. Germline lookup yields CDR1 GTSNPN and CDR2 SVGIG (reference sequence). CDR3 length: 16 residues. The CDR3 DNA reads TGTGCCTGGTCTTTACCCGGACAGGGGGCCCCCTACGAGCAGTACTTC. Translation gives CAWSLPGQGAPYEQYF. The complete variable domain, with remaining parts taken from reference TRBV30 and TRBJ2-7, reads SQTIHQWPATLVQPVGSPLSLECTVEGTSNPNLYWYRQAAGRGLQLLFYSVGIGQISSEVPQNLSASRPQDRQFILSSKKLLLSDSGFYLCAWSLPGQGAPYEQYFGPGTRLTVT.

This chain connects TRBV19 to TRBJ2-1; TRBD2 matches 11 bases. Unmatched junction bases numbered 8, after V lost 3 bases and J lost 10 bases. CDR1 is LNHDA and CDR2 is SQIVND in the germline V gene (reference sequence). The CDR3 totals 15 residues. As DNA, the CDR3 is TGTGCCAGTAGTATTTCCGGGACTAGCGGTGGCGAGCAGTTCTTC. It is translated as CASSISGTSGGEQFF.

The chain couples TRBV11-3 to TRBJ2-2; 8 nucleotides align to TRBD1. The CDR3 has 16 amino acids. CDR1 is SGHNT, CDR2 YENEEA, per germline. V was clipped by 3 bases and J by 1 base; unmatched bases: 4. Here the CDR3 DNA reads TGTGCCAGCAGCTTTTCGGGACAGGTGAACACCGGGGAGCTGTTTTTT. This codes for CASSFSGQVNTGELFF.

The V and J genes are TRBV10-3 and TRBJ2-1, with 7 bases lining up with TRBD2. Germline CDR1 is ENHRY and CDR2 is SYGVKD. The CDR3 loop spans 13 amino acids. With V trimmed by 7 bases and J by 5 bases, 5 bases remained unmatched. The CDR3, as DNA: TGTGCCATCAAAGGGGAGGGCAACAATGAGCAGTTCTTC. This encodes CAIKGEGNNEQFF.

The chain recombines TRBV5-5 with TRBJ1-3; perhaps TRBD1 as D (6 bases). Between the trimmed V and J ends, which lost 3 bases and 0 bases, there was a span of 10 bases. The CDR3 is 15 amino acids. CDR1 and CDR2 (germline): SGHKS, YYEKEE (reference sequence). CDR3 protein: CASSSGVSSGNTIYF. DNA for the CDR3: TGTGCCAGCAGCTCAGGGGTTAGCTCTGGAAACACCATATATTTT.

Turning to this clone: At one end, the junction sequence differs from germline, possibly due to a read error. The chain joins TRBV7-7 to TRBJ2-1; D is possibly TRBD2 (6 bases). CDR1 and CDR2 from the germline V gene are SSHAT and FNYEAQ (reference sequence). This CDR3 spans 15 amino acids. The CDR3 sequence: CASSPGTRGNNEQFF. CDR3 DNA sequence: TGTGCTAGCAGCCCCGGGACGCGGGGTAACAATGAGCAGTTCTTC.

As to this clone: Distinct nucleotide sequences in the sample also encode this CDR3. The genes are TRBV28 and TRBJ2-1; 9 nucleotides match TRBD2. Germline V gene lookup returns CDR1 MDHEN and CDR2 SYDVKM. CDR3 length equals 14 residues. The J segment lost 7 bases and the V segment lost 3 bases, leaving 4 bases of the junction unmatched. The chain's CDR3 is CASSLGLARNEQFF. The CDR3 nucleotides are TGTGCCAGCAGTTTGGGACTAGCTAGGAATGAGCAGTTCTTC.

The rearrangement links TRBV30 to TRBJ2-7; possible D gene TRBD2, 7 bases. The length of the CDR3 is 15 residues. Germline CDR1 is GTSNPN and CDR2 is SVGIG (reference sequence). Trimming removed 4 bases at V and 0 bases at J, with 16 bases between. CDR3 DNA: TGTGCCTGGACTAGGGGGGGGAGCCTCTCCTACGAGCAGTACTTC. This sequence encodes CAWTRGGSLSYEQYF.

The genes are TRBV3-1 (or the pseudogene TRBV3-2) and TRBJ1-4, with TRBD1 matching 7 bases. The CDR3 is made up of 16 amino acids. Germline V gene data show CDR1 as LGHDT and CDR2 as YNNKEL (reference sequence). The trim removed 4 bases at V and 5 bases at J, leaving 10 bases unmatched. Written as DNA, the CDR3 is TGTGCCAGCAGCCTTGTTGGGGGGACAGAGAATGAAAAACTGTTTTTT. Translation: CASSLVGGTENEKLFF.

The chain uses TRBV18 and TRBJ2-7, with TRBD2 matching 7 bases. Per the germline V gene, CDR1 is KGHSH and CDR2 is LQKENI. V lost 5 bases to trimming and J lost 0 bases; unmatched junction nucleotides: 10. The CDR3 is made up of 16 amino acids. The CDR3 DNA follows: TGTGCCAGCTCATCGACAAGAGCGGGGAACTCCTACGAGCAGTACTTC. This translates into CASSSTRAGNSYEQYF.

CDR3: CASSLETSGRYEQYF. The DNA of the CDR3 is TGTGCCAGCAGTTTAGAGACTAGCGGGAGGTACGAGCAGTACTTC. J is TRBJ2-7 and V is TRBV27; TRBD2 aligns across 13 bases. The J segment lost 4 bases and the V segment lost 2 bases, leaving 2 bases of the junction unmatched. Per the germline V gene, CDR1 is MNHEY and CDR2 is SMNVEV (reference sequence). The CDR3 consists of 15 residues.

The chain employs TRBV20-1 and TRBJ1-1; 9 nucleotides line up with TRBD1. This CDR3 has 11 residues. V lost 7 bases, J lost 5 bases, and 2 bases stayed unmatched. The germline CDR1 and CDR2 sequences are DFQATT and SNEGSKA (reference sequence). CDR3 DNA: TGCAGTGTCGGACAGGGGACTGAAGCTTTCTTT. It translates to CSVGQGTEAFF.

This rearrangement joins TRBV18 to TRBJ1-6; D uncertain. This CDR3 contains 12 residues. Germline-derived CDR1 and CDR2 are KGHSH and LQKENI. Trimming stripped 3 bases from V and 7 bases from J, with 4 bases between. The CDR3 reads CASSPGNSPLHF. CDR3 DNA: TGTGCCAGCTCACCCGGGAATTCACCCCTCCACTTT.

V and J are TRBV19 and TRBJ1-1; 8 bases line up with TRBD1. The V gene end was trimmed by 7 bases and the J gene end by 4 bases; junction bases not matched to a gene: 5. This CDR3 is built from 13 residues. Germline V gives CDR1 LNHDA, CDR2 SQIVND (reference sequence). In DNA, the CDR3 is TGTGCCAGTATGCAGGGGGCAGGCACTGAAGCTTTCTTT. Protein sequence: CASMQGAGTEAFF.

The chain has TRBV5-4 and TRBJ1-2; 7 bases fit TRBD1. The germline V gene has CDR1 SGHNT and CDR2 YYREEE (reference sequence). This CDR3 spans 17 amino acids. Losses at the gene ends were 1 base for V and 6 bases for J; bases not matched to a gene: 15. The CDR3 bases are TGTGCCAGCAGCTTGTCGGCTCAAACGACAGGGTTTCATGGCTACACCTTC. Protein sequence: CASSLSAQTTGFHGYTF.

CDR3 nucleotide sequence: TGTGCCAGCACAGGAAGTGGGGGGAATGAGCAGTTCTTC. Translation gives CASTGSGGNEQFF. The chain has TRBV27 and TRBJ2-1; possible D gene TRBD2, 6 bases. Germline lookup yields CDR1 MNHEY and CDR2 SMNVEV (reference sequence). V was cut by 7 bases and J by 7 bases, with 14 bases left in between. The CDR3 has 13 residues.

The chain carries TRBV10-3 and TRBJ2-1, with 8 bases matching TRBD2. V was pared by 5 bases and J by 9 bases, with 9 bases of the junction left unmatched. This CDR3 contains 14 residues. From germline, CDR1 is ENHRY and CDR2 SYGVKD. CDR3 sequence (DNA): TGTGCCATCAGTCGAGCGGGAGAAAGAGGTGAGCAGTTCTTC. The encoded protein is CAISRAGERGEQFF.

A note on this clone: One end of the junction fails to match germline, which may point to a read error. The gene calls are TRBV7-7 and TRBJ2-1, with 10 bases that match TRBD2. The CDR3 length is 15 residues. Germline values: CDR1 SSHAT, CDR2 FNYEAQ (reference sequence). This chain's CDR3 is CASSLGLATYNEQFF. CDR3 sequence (DNA): TGTGCTAGCAGCCTGGGACTAGCGACGTACAATGAGCAGTTCTTC.

This chain links TRBV9 with TRBJ2-3, with TRBD1 identical over 8 bases. V was pared by 2 bases and J by 3 bases, with 2 bases of the junction left unmatched. Germline V gene data show CDR1 as SGDLS and CDR2 as YYNGEE. The length of the CDR3 is 14 residues. CDR3 DNA sequence: TGTGCCAGCAGCGTGGACAGGGCTACAGATACGCAGTATTTT. It yields the protein CASSVDRATDTQYF.

This clone has just a few counts. The chain employs TRBV28 and TRBJ2-3; 14 bases align to TRBD2. The junction had 8 bases not matched to a gene; V was cut back by 6 bases and J by 6 bases. Germline values: CDR1 MDHEN, CDR2 SYDVKM. The CDR3 spans 16 residues. CDR3 residues: CASSRGTSGSPDTQYF. CDR3 DNA sequence: TGTGCCAGCAGCCGCGGGACTAGCGGGAGTCCGGATACGCAGTATTTT. Looking up the rest from reference TRBV28 and TRBJ2-3 gives the full variable domain: DVKVTQSSRYLVKRTGEKVFLECVQDMDHENMFWYRQDPGLGLRLIYFSYDVKMKEKGDIPEGYSVSREKKERFSLILESASTNQTSMYLCASSRGTSGSPDTQYFGPGTRLTVL.

This clone was seen a handful of times. The chain joins TRBV7-9 to TRBJ2-7, with a weak D call TRBD1 (5 bases). V was shortened by 9 bases and J by 3 bases, with 18 bases between the two germline ends. The CDR3 runs to 14 residues. CDR1 is SEHNR and CDR2 is FQNEAQ in the germline V gene (reference sequence). CDR3 sequence reads: CARRLQDTFYEQYF. For the CDR3, the DNA is TGTGCCAGAAGACTCCAGGACACCTTCTACGAGCAGTACTTC.

The chain recombines TRBV6-5 with TRBJ1-1; 7 bases align to TRBD1. With V trimmed by 4 bases and J by 4 bases, 3 bases remained unmatched. The germline gives CDR1 MNHEY, CDR2 SVGAGI. The CDR3 length is 13 residues. CDR3 sequence: CASSLQGTTEAFF. The CDR3 nucleotides are TGTGCCAGCAGTTTACAGGGGACCACTGAAGCTTTCTTT.

V gene TRBV18 combines with J gene TRBJ1-5; D ambiguous. Deletions cut 6 bases from V and 7 bases from J, with 13 bases between. This CDR3 spans 13 amino acids. Germline lookup yields CDR1 KGHSH and CDR2 LQKENI. The CDR3 region has the DNA TGTGCCAGCTCTCCATTAGCGAGACAGCCCCAGCATTTT. Its translation is CASSPLARQPQHF.